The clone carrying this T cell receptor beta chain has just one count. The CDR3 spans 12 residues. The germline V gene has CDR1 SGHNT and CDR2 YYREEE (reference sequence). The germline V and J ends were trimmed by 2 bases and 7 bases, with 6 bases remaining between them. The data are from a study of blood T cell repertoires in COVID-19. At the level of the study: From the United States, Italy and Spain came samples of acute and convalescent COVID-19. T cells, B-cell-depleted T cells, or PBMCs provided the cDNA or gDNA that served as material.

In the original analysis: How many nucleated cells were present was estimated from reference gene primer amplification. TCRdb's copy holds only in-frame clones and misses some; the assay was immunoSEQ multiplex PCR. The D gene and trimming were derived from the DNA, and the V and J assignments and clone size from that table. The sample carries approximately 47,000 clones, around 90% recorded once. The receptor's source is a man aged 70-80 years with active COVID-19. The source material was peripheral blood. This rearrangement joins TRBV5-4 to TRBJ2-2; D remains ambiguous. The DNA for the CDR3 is TGTGCCAGCAGCTTTGGCGGCGGGGAGCTGTTTTTT. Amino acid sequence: CASSFGGGELFF.